This entry is about one TCR beta chain. Its matching antigen is unknown. CD8+CD57+ cell expansion, shown by flow cytometry, had occurred in the patients selected for sequencing. Severe acquired aplastic anemia was the diagnosis recorded for all patients. The blood sampling took place in patients who had so far received no therapy. According to the study, genomic DNA was the template for TCR beta VDJ and CDR3 profiling. TCRdb ran MiXCR on the reads and lists one entry per CDR3 protein. The data hold around 180,000 distinct CDR3 sequences, with less than 60% observed a single time. The germline CDR1 and CDR2 sequences are SNHLY and FYNNEI. This CDR3 spans 14 amino acids. Trimming pared 2 bases from V and 12 bases from J, leaving 17 bases between. This entry comes from a study of CD8+CD57+ T cells in acquired aplastic anemia. Study information: Sorted CD4+ and CD8+ cells gave a mean 3.2 ug DNA, range 0.2 to 27.4 ug. General observations from the study: No significant difference in CD8+ Simpson's diversity was found between patients and controls.

Sequencing was done on a sample of sorted CD4+, CD8+, or CD8+CD57+ T cells (not recorded which) from PBMCs. The TCR sequence derives from a human donor with aplastic anemia. This chain joins TRBV2 and TRBJ2-1; D gene uncertain. The CDR3 loop is CASSETARASTQFF. In DNA form, the CDR3 reads TGTGCCAGCAGTGAAACCGCACGGGCCAGCACGCAGTTCTTC.